This T cell receptor beta chain was observed in a study of response to subunit inactivated influenza vaccine. The sample holds a few counts of this clonotype. Its antigen is undetermined. Whole-study findings and limits: Every seasonal influenza vaccination brings in few new T cells, the authors suggested.

The CDR3 extends over 11 amino acids. Germline CDR1 SGHVS, CDR2 FNYEAQ. Trimming left V 5 bases short and J 9 bases short, with 8 bases between. TCRdb recomputed calls from the RT-PCR reads with MiXCR, one row per CDR3 protein. The repertoire includes under 200,000 distinct CDR3 sequences, approximately 12% of them detected once, and around 28% sits in the top ten. These data were also reused for a study on T cells expressing NK-cell markers. That study reports: 5'RACE template switching with UMIs produced the TCR beta cDNA. In the group of eight sequenced donors, seven were HCMV-seropositive and one was seronegative.

The V and J genes are TRBV7-6 and TRBJ2-1, with D hard to call. The receptor was isolated from a man between 50 and 59 years old who received an inactivated influenza vaccine. Sequenced material: CD8+ T cells sorted from PBMCs, taken approximately 13 days after vaccination. The CDR3: CASSPRGEQFF. Here the CDR3 DNA reads TGTGCCAGCAGCCCTCGAGGTGAGCAGTTCTTC.